The 25 T cell receptor beta chains listed next were all sequenced from one sample in a study of cytomegalovirus exposure and HLA in healthy donors. In the PCR, 60 Vbeta and 13 Jbeta primers were used. Repertoires were generated with immunoSEQ multiplex PCR, while TCRdb's copy carries only in-frame clones and drops some. The sample shows approximately 110,000 clones, around 77% of them seen only once. Sequencing was performed on PBMCs. The receptor set was obtained from a human donor in good health.

The chain is built from TRBV6-6 and TRBJ2-1; 13 nucleotides line up with TRBD2. V gave up 6 bases and J gave up 5 bases; unmatched junction bases: 7. The CDR3 extends over 16 amino acids. Per the germline V gene, CDR1 is MNHNY and CDR2 is SVGAGI (reference sequence). The chain's CDR3 is CASSLGLAGTDNEQFF. The CDR3 DNA sequence: TGTGCCAGCAGCCTGGGACTAGCGGGGACGGACAATGAGCAGTTCTTC.

The chain carries TRBV6-1 and TRBJ1-1, with a weak D call TRBD1 (6 bases). This CDR3 region has 13 residues. The V gene lost 2 bases and the J gene lost 8 bases, with 12 bases spanning the gap. CDR1 and CDR2 from the germline V gene are MNHNS and SASEGT. The CDR3 spells CASSERIGTEAFF. The DNA of the CDR3 is TGTGCCAGCAGTGAACGTATCGGGACAGAAGCTTTCTTT.

In this sample, this clone turned up once. The chain combines TRBV9 with TRBJ2-2, with D maybe TRBD2 (5 bases). V was shortened by 0 bases and J by 3 bases, with 9 bases between the two germline ends. Germline CDR1 and CDR2: SGDLS and YYNGEE. The CDR3 is made up of 15 amino acids. The CDR3 protein is CASSVGRGHTGELFF. In nucleotides, the CDR3 is TGTGCCAGCAGCGTAGGAAGAGGGCACACCGGGGAGCTGTTTTTT.

The chain combines TRBV9 with TRBJ2-5; 7 bases fit TRBD2. Germline V CDR1 and CDR2: SGDLS, YYNGEE. The V gene end was trimmed by 1 base and the J gene end by 5 bases; junction bases not matched to a gene: 8. There are 15 residues in the CDR3. The CDR3 here is CASSVPSQGGETQYF. For the CDR3, the DNA is TGTGCCAGCAGCGTACCCTCGCAGGGAGGGGAGACCCAGTACTTC.

The table lists this clone with a count of one. The chain combines TRBV7-2 with TRBJ2-7; 11 nucleotides align to TRBD2. V lost 5 bases, J lost 2 bases, and 2 bases stayed unmatched. The CDR3 has 14 residues. Germline CDR1 is SGHTA and CDR2 is FQGNSA. The CDR3 DNA sequence: TGTGCCAGCAGCCCACTAGCGGGAGCCTACGAGCAGTACTTC. Its translation is CASSPLAGAYEQYF.

The V and J genes are TRBV27 and TRBJ2-7, with 11 bases that match TRBD1. This CDR3 comprises 16 residues. Trimming took 3 bases from V and 4 from J; bases not matched to a gene: 8. The germline V gene encodes CDR1 MNHEY and CDR2 SMNVEV (reference sequence). CDR3 in amino acids: CASSFVGQGAGYEQYF. The CDR3 coding sequence is TGTGCCAGCAGTTTTGTAGGACAGGGGGCTGGGTACGAGCAGTACTTC.

The chain carries TRBV30 and TRBJ2-7; a weak D match, TRBD2 (6 bases). Trimming cost V 0 bases and J 4 bases, with 7 bases left between them. Per the germline V gene, CDR1 is GTSNPN and CDR2 is SVGIG (reference sequence). The CDR3 is 12 amino acids. The CDR3 loop is CAWSVAGYEQYF. Here the CDR3 DNA reads TGTGCCTGGAGTGTGGCGGGATACGAGCAGTACTTC.

This clone was recorded a few times. The chain couples TRBV29-1 to TRBJ1-2; perhaps TRBD1 as D (6 bases). This CDR3 has 15 amino acids. Germline V gene lookup returns CDR1 SQVTM and CDR2 ANQGSEA. Trimming left V 7 bases short and J 4 bases short, with 22 bases between. The CDR3, as DNA: TGCAGCGCCGACCCTAGGGGGACGGGATCCTATGGCTACACCTTC. Its translation is CSADPRGTGSYGYTF.

The chain carries TRBV21-1 and TRBJ2-1; the D call TRBD2 from the table was never checked on the DNA. TRBV21-1 is shown as a pseudogene. The CDR3 consists of 11 residues. The CDR3 nucleotides are TGTGCCAGCAGCCACCGGGATGAGCAGTTCTTC. Translation gives CASSHRDEQFF.

The chain combines TRBV4-1 with TRBJ2-5; 14 nucleotides line up with TRBD2. CDR3 length: 17 amino acids. J lost 3 bases, V lost 2 bases, and 5 bases had no gene match. Germline CDR1 and CDR2: MGHRA and YSYEKL. The CDR3 spells CASSQPPGLAGEETQYF. In DNA, the CDR3 is TGCGCCAGCAGCCAACCCCCGGGACTAGCGGGAGAAGAGACCCAGTACTTC.

V is TRBV5-8 and J is TRBJ2-3, with TRBD2 as a possible D gene (6 bases). The V gene lost 4 bases and the J gene lost 4 bases, with 19 bases spanning the gap. The germline V gene has CDR1 SGHTS and CDR2 YDEGEE. The CDR3 loop spans 16 amino acids. CDR3 region: CASSPGTSYVADTQYF. The DNA for the CDR3 is TGTGCCAGCAGCCCCGGGACTTCTTACGTAGCAGATACGCAGTATTTT.

The V gene is TRBV7-9, the J gene TRBJ1-6; the match to TRBD1 covers 10 bases. Losses at the gene ends were 6 bases for V and 9 bases for J; bases not matched to a gene: 11. Germline V gives CDR1 SEHNR, CDR2 FQNEAQ (reference sequence). This CDR3 spans 16 amino acids. The chain's CDR3 is CASSIAGTGVGSPLHF. DNA of the CDR3: TGTGCCAGCAGTATCGCCGGGACAGGGGTTGGTTCACCCCTCCACTTT. The full variable domain, completed using reference TRBV7-9 and TRBJ1-6, is DTGVSQNPRHKITKRGQNVTFRCDPISEHNRLYWYRQTLGQGPEFLTYFQNEAQLEKSRLLSDRFSAERPKGSFSTLEIQRTEQGDSAMYLCASSIAGTGVGSPLHFGNGTRLTVT.

V usage is TRBV9 and J usage is TRBJ2-1, with 7 positions matching TRBD2. The CDR3 is made up of 16 amino acids. The V segment lost 3 bases and the J segment 9 bases; nucleotides outside the gene matches: 15. Germline CDR1 reads SGDLS; CDR2 reads YYNGEE. Here the CDR3 reads CASSGVRGGPWSEQFF. CDR3 sequence (DNA): TGTGCCAGCAGCGGGGTAAGGGGAGGGCCTTGGAGTGAGCAGTTCTTC.

This chain uses TRBV5-4 with TRBJ2-2; TRBD2 matches at 7 bases. The germline gives CDR1 SGHNT, CDR2 YYREEE (reference sequence). Unmatched junction bases numbered 16, after V lost 4 bases and J lost 7 bases. The CDR3 is 17 residues long. The CDR3, as DNA: TGTGCCAGCAGCCCCCACTCTTTGGCGGGAGTGGACGGGGAGCTGTTTTTT. Its protein product is CASSPHSLAGVDGELFF.

The rearrangement links TRBV28 to TRBJ2-7; TRBD1 aligns across 9 bases. Germline trimming cut 6 bases from V and 7 bases from J; bases unmatched to any gene: 13. CDR1 is MDHEN, CDR2 SYDVKM, per germline. This CDR3 comprises 15 residues. In nucleotides, the CDR3 is TGTGCCAGCAGCCAAGAACAGGGGGCGCTGGGGGAGCAGTACTTC. It encodes CASSQEQGALGEQYF.

The chain couples TRBV4-1 to TRBJ2-1; TRBD2 matches 10 bases. CDR3 length equals 16 residues. J lost 8 bases, V lost 4 bases, and 11 bases had no gene match. In germline, CDR1 is MGHRA, CDR2 YSYEKL. This CDR3 reads CASSPRTGLAQYEQFF. The CDR3 DNA sequence: TGCGCCAGCAGCCCCAGAACGGGACTAGCGCAATATGAGCAGTTCTTC.

This chain joins TRBV2 and TRBJ2-7; TRBD1 agrees at 9 bases. V shed 4 bases and J 7 bases; nucleotides not matched to a gene: 14. Germline-derived CDR1 and CDR2 are SNHLY and FYNNEI. The CDR3 loop spans 16 amino acids. This CDR3 is CASSAPGTGRSWEQYF. CDR3 sequence (DNA): TGTGCCAGCAGTGCTCCCGGGACAGGGCGAAGCTGGGAGCAGTACTTC.

The chain employs TRBV6-1 and TRBJ1-5; D ambiguous. Germline lookup yields CDR1 MNHNS and CDR2 SASEGT. This CDR3 has 12 residues. The V and J ends lost 4 bases and 6 bases respectively, with 7 bases between them. The CDR3 sequence: CASSGGGQPQHF. CDR3 nucleotides: TGTGCCAGCAGTGGAGGAGGTCAGCCCCAGCATTTT.

V is TRBV2 and J is TRBJ1-1; 8 nucleotides line up with TRBD1. Germline CDR1 reads SNHLY; CDR2 reads FYNNEI. With V trimmed by 8 bases and J by 1 base, 9 bases remained unmatched. The CDR3 length is 15 residues. The CDR3 DNA reads TGTGCCAGCCAGATCGATACAGGGGGGAACACTGAAGCTTTCTTT. This gives the protein CASQIDTGGNTEAFF.

This clone was seen once. The chain's CDR3 is CASSSGTRVRYEQFF. In DNA form, the CDR3 reads TGTGCCAGTAGTTCCGGGACTAGAGTACGGTATGAGCAGTTCTTC. This chain links TRBV19 with TRBJ2-1, with TRBD2 matching 8 bases. Germline V gene lookup returns CDR1 LNHDA and CDR2 SQIVND (reference sequence). After removal of 5 bases from V and 8 bases from J, the junction contained 11 bases not matched to a gene. CDR3 size: 15 residues.

This clone has just one count. This chain joins TRBV19 and TRBJ2-7; TRBD1 matches at 7 bases. CDR3 length equals 16 residues. Per germline, CDR1 LNHDA and CDR2 SQIVND (reference sequence). Trimming at V came to 4 bases and at J to 2 bases, leaving 11 bases not matched to a gene. CDR3 DNA sequence: TGTGCCAGTAGTACTGGCGACAGGGTCCCCACCTACGAGCAGTACTTC. Translation gives CASSTGDRVPTYEQYF.

The chain employs TRBV6-1 and TRBJ2-1; D not certain. Trimming removed 1 base at V and 2 bases at J, with 9 bases between. This CDR3 has 15 amino acids. Germline V gene lookup returns CDR1 MNHNS and CDR2 SASEGT. Here the CDR3 DNA reads TGTGCCAGCAGTGAAGGTCTACCGACCTACAATGAGCAGTTCTTC. Protein: CASSEGLPTYNEQFF.

The chain recombines TRBV10-3 with TRBJ1-5; D remains unclear. The germline V gene has CDR1 ENHRY and CDR2 SYGVKD. Deletions cut 2 bases from V and 2 bases from J, with 13 bases between. The length of the CDR3 is 16 residues. The CDR3 protein is CAISEGRGSGNQPQHF. In DNA form, the CDR3 reads TGTGCCATCAGTGAGGGCCGGGGTTCGGGCAATCAGCCCCAGCATTTT.

This clone was detected a few times. This same CDR3 is encoded by further DNA sequences in the sample. The genes are TRBV19 and TRBJ2-7; a weak D match, TRBD1 (6 bases). The germline gives CDR1 LNHDA, CDR2 SQIVND (reference sequence). There are 13 residues in the CDR3. V was shortened by 0 bases and J by 3 bases, with 6 bases between the two germline ends. CDR3 DNA sequence: TGTGCCAGTAGTATAGAACAGGGCTACGAGCAGTACTTC. Its protein product is CASSIEQGYEQYF.

The CDR3 sequence: CASSHPGTGPLGGNTIYF. For the CDR3, the DNA is TGCGCCAGCAGCCACCCTGGGACAGGCCCCCTGGGAGGAAACACCATATATTTT. The chain employs TRBV4-1 and TRBJ1-3; 8 bases agree with TRBD1. V dropped 3 bases and J dropped 4; count of bases not matched to a gene: 14. Germline V gene sequence: CDR1 MGHRA, CDR2 YSYEKL. This CDR3 contains 18 residues.